This record covers a single T cell receptor (beta chain). Amplification targeted TCR beta CDR3 regions from RNA transcripts. Carried out on the TCR CDR3, a first-round RT-PCR used the HTBI primer set. Each CDR3 protein gets one entry after TCRdb re-called the multiplex PCR reads with MiXCR. The data hold hundreds of thousands of distinct CDR3 sequences, with 22% observed a single time. The sample comes from a study of T cells in Graves' hyperthyroidism and ophthalmopathy. CDR3 length: 16 amino acids. V lost 1 base, J lost 3 bases, and 18 bases lay in between. Germline CDR1 reads GTSNPN; CDR2 reads SVGIG (reference sequence).

Sequencing input: blood. The sequence was collected from a man aged 25-45 years with Graves' ophthalmopathy. V is TRBV30 and J is TRBJ1-2; no clear D gene. CDR3 DNA sequence: TGTGCCTGGAGTGATATTGACATTCCGGGCTACTATGGCTACACCTTC. It is translated as CAWSDIDIPGYYGYTF. Drawing the rest from reference TRBV30 and TRBJ1-2, the complete variable domain is SQTIHQWPATLVQPVGSPLSLECTVEGTSNPNLYWYRQAAGRGLQLLFYSVGIGQISSEVPQNLSASRPQDRQFILSSKKLLLSDSGFYLCAWSDIDIPGYYGYTFGSGTRLTVV.